This T cell receptor (beta chain) was found in a study of T-cell reconstitution after alpha-beta-depleted transplantation in children. As to this clonotype: Its antigen is still unknown.

Unique molecular identifiers were incorporated during preparation of the TCRbeta library. TCRdb processed the PCR reads anew with MiXCR; each CDR3 protein has one entry. The sample yields under 400,000 distinct CDR3 sequences, 23% seen once. The CDR3 totals 13 residues. Germline loops: CDR1 DFQATT, CDR2 SNEGSKA (reference sequence). V was clipped by 2 bases and J by 8 bases, with 13 bases between them. Notes on the study in general: Several hundred expanded graft clones reportedly supplied alpha-beta T cells about two months after transplant.

The V gene is TRBV20-1, the J gene TRBJ1-5; D is undetermined. Sequencing used PBMCs, mostly from graft donor cells, obtained 180 days after TCRalphabeta/CD19-depleted stem cell transplant. The source is a male patient younger than 18 who had a stem cell transplant for acute lymphoblastic leukemia, so the T cells may come from the graft donor. CDR3 loop: CSARKGGEEPQHF. The CDR3 nucleotides are TGCAGTGCTAGAAAGGGCGGAGAAGAGCCCCAGCATTTT.